A selection of T cell receptor beta chains follows, all from one sample in a study of blood T cells in healthy people across ages. From the 5' RACE reads, TCRdb called clonotypes with MiXCR, one entry per CDR3 protein. The data show hundreds of thousands of distinct CDR3 sequences, about a fifth seen once. Sequenced sample: blood. These receptors all come from a man between 65 and 79 years old in good health. CDR3s include the opening cysteine and the closing phenylalanine or tryptophan. A D gene is named only where the DNA matches it firmly. Not every row has a clone size; where given, it reads once, few, many or a size class.

>few|-|TRBV29-1|TRBJ1-2
CSVESTGGGYTF
TGCAGCGTTGAAAGTACAGGTGGCGGCTACACCTTC
>-|TRBD1|TRBV3-1|TRBJ1-3
CASSLQGNWGNTVYF
TGTGCCAGCAGCCTACAGGGGAATTGGGGAAACACCGTATATTTT
>few|-|TRBV29-1|TRBJ2-3
CSVLNPSTDTQYF
TGCAGCGTCTTAAATCCTAGCACAGATACGCAGTATTTT
>many|-|TRBV5-1|TRBJ2-3
CASSLEPTDTQYF
TGCGCCAGCAGCTTGGAGCCCACAGATACGCAGTATTTT
>few|-|TRBV5-1|TRBJ2-3
CASSLGYSSSTDTQYF
TGCGCCAGCAGCTTGGGGTACAGCTCTAGCACAGATACGCAGTATTTT
>few|-|TRBV6-2/TRBV6-3|TRBJ1-1
CATNYRGNTEAFF
TGTGCCACGAACTATCGTGGGAACACTGAAGCTTTCTTT
>few|-|TRBV5-1|TRBJ2-2
CASSLDPGLGELFF
TGCGCCAGCAGCTTGGATCCAGGGTTAGGGGAGCTGTTTTTT
>few|TRBD1|TRBV28|TRBJ2-3
CASSSGWGQGTDTQYF
TGTGCCTCAAGTTCCGGGTGGGGACAGGGGACAGATACGCAGTATTTT
>-|TRBD2|TRBV3-1|TRBJ2-5
CASSQDRGLGVNQYF
TGTGCCAGCAGCCAAGATCGGGGACTAGGTGTGAACCAGTACTTC
>-|-|TRBV28|TRBJ1-1
CASSTAGTADTEAFF
TGTGCCAGCTCCACGGCCGGGACGGCTGACACTGAAGCTTTCTTT
>-|-|TRBV4-1|TRBJ1-1
CASSRGGDSGDTEAFF
TGCGCCAGCAGCCGCGGGGGGGACTCAGGAGACACTGAAGCTTTCTTT
>many|-|TRBV12-3/TRBV12-4|TRBJ1-1
CASSLAGTNTEAFF
TGTGCCAGCAGCCTAGCGGGGACGAACACTGAAGCTTTCTTT
>few|-|TRBV6-2/TRBV6-3|TRBJ2-3
CASSATGLAGDTQYF
TGTGCCAGCAGCGCCACGGGACTCGCAGGTGATACGCAGTATTTT
>-|-|TRBV12-3/TRBV12-4|TRBJ2-5
CASSHRTSNQETQYF
TGTGCCAGCAGTCACAGGACCTCAAACCAAGAGACCCAGTACTTC
>-|-|TRBV20-1|TRBJ2-4
CSASYKKGRGQASGPRAQNIQYF
TGCAGTGCTAGTTACAAGAAGGGCAGGGGGCAAGCTAGCGGGCCCCGGGCCCAAAACATTCAGTACTTC
>-|-|TRBV7-9|TRBJ2-5
CASSLPSLEETQYF
TGTGCCAGCAGCTTACCCTCACTAGAAGAGACCCAGTACTTC
>-|-|TRBV7-2|TRBJ2-4
CASSLVTGAKNIQYF
TGTGCCAGCAGCTTAGTCACTGGGGCCAAAAACATTCAGTACTTC
>few|TRBD2|TRBV4-1|TRBJ2-3
CASSQGELAADTQYF
TGCGCCAGCAGCCAAGGGGAACTAGCGGCAGATACGCAGTATTTT
>-|-|TRBV20-1|TRBJ2-5
CSAFLGRRQETQYF
TGCAGTGCCTTCTTGGGGAGGCGCCAAGAGACCCAGTACTTC
>-|TRBD1|TRBV29-1|TRBJ2-5
CSVEDRIVGQGTKTQYF
TGCAGCGTTGAAGATAGGATTGTGGGACAGGGGACAAAGACCCAGTACTTC
>-|TRBD1|TRBV7-2|TRBJ1-4
CASSFSDRGHEELFF
TGTGCCAGCAGCTTTAGCGACAGGGGGCATGAAGAACTGTTTTTT
>-|TRBD2|TRBV29-1|TRBJ2-1
CSARGLAGANEQFF
TGCAGCGCCCGAGGACTAGCGGGAGCGAATGAGCAGTTCTTC
>-|-|TRBV5-1|TRBJ2-4
CASSFFYVRAENNIQYF
TGCGCCAGCAGCTTTTTTTACGTCCGGGCAGAAAACAACATTCAGTACTTC
>-|-|TRBV9|TRBJ1-4
CASSGSLGLEKLFF
TGTGCCAGCAGCGGATCACTGGGACTTGAAAAACTGTTTTTT
>-|-|TRBV24-1|TRBJ1-2
CATSDTQGGYTF
TGTGCCACCAGTGATACCCAGGGTGGCTACACCTTC
>few|-|TRBV7-9|TRBJ1-2
CASSPTRDNNYGYTF
TGTGCCAGCAGCCCGACCCGGGACAACAACTATGGCTACACCTTC
>-|-|TRBV18|TRBJ1-1
CASSPERNTEAFF
TGTGCCAGCTCACCAGAGAGAAACACTGAAGCTTTCTTT
>few|-|TRBV3-1|TRBJ2-3
CASSPDLATQYF
TGTGCCAGCAGCCCGGACTTGGCAACGCAGTATTTT
>-|-|TRBV5-8|TRBJ2-3
CASSKWRGRDTQYF
TGTGCCAGCAGCAAATGGAGGGGGAGAGATACGCAGTATTTT
>-|-|TRBV5-4|TRBJ1-2
CASSRKSQGNYGYTF
TGTGCCAGCAGCCGCAAGTCACAGGGTAACTATGGCTACACCTTC
>once|-|TRBV6-5|TRBJ2-2
CASSYSKGGAGELFF
TGTGCCAGCAGTTACTCCAAGGGGGGCGCCGGGGAGCTGTTTTTT
>-|-|TRBV5-1|TRBJ1-1
CASTVGDLNTEAFF
TGCGCCAGCACCGTCGGGGACTTGAACACTGAAGCTTTCTTT
>-|-|TRBV14|TRBJ2-3
CASSRFSTPTLTDTQYF
TGTGCCAGCAGCCGCTTTTCGACTCCTACACTCACAGATACGCAGTATTTT
>-|TRBD2|TRBV6-5|TRBJ2-7
CASGRGDSYEQYF
TGTGCCAGCGGCCGGGGGGACTCCTACGAGCAGTACTTC
>-|-|TRBV28|TRBJ2-7
CASSFPPSKYEQYF
TGTGCCAGCAGTTTCCCCCCCAGCAAGTACGAGCAGTACTTC
>-|-|TRBV5-1|TRBJ1-5
CASSRGDNNQPQHF
TGCGCCAGCAGCCGGGGGGACAACAATCAGCCCCAGCATTTT